Detailed here is one TCR beta chain. This entry comes from a study of T-cell memory formation after mild COVID-19. The CDR3 contains 16 residues. Germline V gene data show CDR1 as SGHRS and CDR2 as YFSETQ. V gave up 6 bases and J gave up 7 bases; unmatched junction bases: 17. TCRdb used MiXCR to reprocess the 5' RACE reads, holding one entry per CDR3 protein. The sample yields some 410,000 distinct CDR3 sequences, 20% to 30% seen once. The V call is TRBV5-1, the J call TRBJ1-2, with 8 bases lining up with TRBD1. The sequencing sample was made of PBMCs or a T cell subset sorted from them (not recorded which). This receptor was taken from an adult woman who had mild COVID-19 (a few samples of this study predate the infection). Cell type and time point are not known. CDR3 nucleotides: TGCGCCAGCAACAGGGGAGGGGACAGGCCTTATGGTGGCTACACCTTC. Residues: CASNRGGDRPYGGYTF.